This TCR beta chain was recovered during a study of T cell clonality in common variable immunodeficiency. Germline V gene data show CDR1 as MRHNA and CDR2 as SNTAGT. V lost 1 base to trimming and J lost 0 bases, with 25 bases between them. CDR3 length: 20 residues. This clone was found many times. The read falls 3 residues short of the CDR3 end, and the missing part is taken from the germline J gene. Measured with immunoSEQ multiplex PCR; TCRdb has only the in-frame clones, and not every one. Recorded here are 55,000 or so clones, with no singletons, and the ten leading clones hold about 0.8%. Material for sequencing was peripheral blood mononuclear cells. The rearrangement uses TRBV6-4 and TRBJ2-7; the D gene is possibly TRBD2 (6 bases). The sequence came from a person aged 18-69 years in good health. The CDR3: CASSDYQGTAYPFSSYEQYF. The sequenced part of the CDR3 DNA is TGTGCCAGCAGTGACTATCAAGGGACTGCATACCCCTTTAGCTCCTACGAG.